The 9 T cell receptor beta chains below come from one sample, sequenced in a study of blood T cell repertoires in COVID-19 (dated by TCRdb to the early 2020s). Library method: the immunoSEQ multiplex PCR assay. TCRdb re-hosts the immuneACCESS table, in-frame sequences only. Its copies lack some clones; in the studies checked, an unresolved V gene accounts for under half of them, and the cause for the rest is not known. The sample table shows approximately 360,000 clones, and approximately 87% are seen once. Of the sample, approximately 0.96% falls within the top ten clones. Material: PBMCs or T cells enriched from blood (not recorded which). The receptors shown here come from a woman under 40 with acute COVID-19.

The chain carries TRBV7-6 and TRBJ1-2, with a possible D match to TRBD1 (6 bases). This CDR3 has 14 amino acids. The germline gives CDR1 SGHVS, CDR2 FNYEAQ. V was cut by 4 bases and J by 6 bases, with 15 bases left in between. The CDR3 nucleotides read TGTGCCAGCAGCTCACAGGGTCGAGAGGATGGCTACACCTTC. Translated: CASSSQGREDGYTF.

This clone was seen only once. The J gene is TRBJ2-7, the V gene TRBV24-1; tentatively, D is TRBD2 (5 bases). The CDR3 runs 13 residues. The V end lost 9 bases, the J end lost 3 bases, and 14 bases lay between the germline ends. The germline gives CDR1 KGHDR, CDR2 SFDVKD. The CDR3 DNA follows: TGTGCCACCGCGGGTGGCAGTGTCTACGAGCAGTACTTC. Its protein is CATAGGSVYEQYF.

This rearrangement joins TRBV19 to TRBJ2-5; TRBD2 matches 8 bases. This CDR3 has 14 residues. Germline values: CDR1 LNHDA, CDR2 SQIVND (reference sequence). Trimming at V came to 5 bases and at J to 2 bases, leaving 4 bases not matched to a gene. This CDR3 reads CASSPRGGQETQYF. CDR3 in DNA: TGTGCCAGTAGTCCACGGGGGGGGCAAGAGACCCAGTACTTC.

Turning to this clone: At one boundary the junction diverges from the germline segment, which might be a read error. The chain joins TRBV5-6 to TRBJ1-6, with a tentative D call TRBD1 (6 bases). Germline V gene lookup returns CDR1 SGHDT and CDR2 YYEEEE. The length of the CDR3 is 16 residues. The CDR3 sequence: CASSSTGQSFNSPLHF. The CDR3 DNA sequence: TGTGCCAGCAGCTCAACCGGACAGTCCTTTAATTCACCCCTCCACTTT. The full variable domain, in which reference TRBV5-6 and TRBJ1-6 provide the parts outside the CDR3, is DAGVTQSPTHLIKTRGQQVTLRCSPKSGHDTVSWYQQALGQGPQFIFQYYEEEERQRGNFPDRFSGHQFPNYSSELNVNALLLGDSALYLCASSSTGQSFNSPLHFGNGTRLTVT.

V and J are TRBV6-2 or TRBV6-3 and TRBJ1-5; TRBD1 aligns across 7 bases. The V gene end was trimmed by 4 bases and the J gene end by 5 bases; junction bases not matched to a gene: 2. The CDR3 contains 13 residues. CDR1 and CDR2 from the germline V gene are MNHEY and SVGEGT. CDR3 protein: CASSWQGDQPQHF. DNA for the CDR3: TGTGCCAGCAGTTGGCAGGGGGATCAGCCCCAGCATTTT.

Only one count was recorded for this clone. The V and J genes are TRBV10-2 and TRBJ1-5; TRBD1 agrees at 8 bases. Germline CDR1 and CDR2: WSHSY and SAAADI. This CDR3 has 15 residues. Trimming took 2 bases from V and 6 from J; bases not matched to a gene: 6. Here the CDR3 DNA reads TGCGCCAGCAGTGAGGGGCAGGGGGCAGTTCAGCCCCAGCATTTT. It specifies CASSEGQGAVQPQHF.

The genes are TRBV12-3 or TRBV12-4 and TRBJ1-5; D gene ambiguous. The CDR3 covers 13 residues. V was trimmed by 6 bases and J by 6 bases, leaving 12 bases between them. CDR3 amino acids: CASSSLNGQPQHF. The CDR3 DNA reads as TGTGCCAGCAGCTCACTTAACGGTCAGCCCCAGCATTTT.

The chain carries TRBV4-2 and TRBJ1-4, with 7 bases fitting TRBD1. The CDR3 covers 16 residues. V shed 0 bases, J shed 2 bases, and the junction held 3 bases outside the gene matches. Germline V gene data show CDR1 as LGHNA and CDR2 as YNFKEQ. The CDR3 DNA sequence: TGTGCCAGCAGCCAAGAAACAGGGGTCACTAATGAAAAACTGTTTTTT. Its translation: CASSQETGVTNEKLFF.

This clone was observed a handful of times. V gene TRBV5-5 combines with J gene TRBJ1-4; D is possibly TRBD1 (5 bases). The CDR3 extends over 16 amino acids. CDR1 and CDR2 from the germline V gene are SGHKS and YYEKEE (reference sequence). Trimming pared 3 bases from V and 4 bases from J, leaving 16 bases between. For the CDR3, the DNA is TGTGCCAGCAGCTCGGACACTCTCTTTGGTAATGAAAAACTGTTTTTT. Its protein is CASSSDTLFGNEKLFF.